The source of this T cell receptor (beta chain) is a study of beta chain features in type 1 diabetes. This clone was seen only a few times. Isolated RNA was reverse transcribed in full, so expressed TCRB transcripts were sequenced. Sequencing used immunoSEQ multiplex PCR; TCRdb keeps in-frame clones, though not all of them. Of around 500,000 clones in the sample, roughly an eighth were seen once. Germline lookup yields CDR1 GTSNPN and CDR2 SVGIG (reference sequence). The CDR3 totals 14 residues. Trimming removed 1 base from V and 0 bases from J, with 7 bases in between. Heparinised blood was drawn once per donor, averaging roughly 120 mL.

This clonotype was sampled from a young woman in good health. Specimen: naive CD4+ T cells from blood. V usage is TRBV30 and J usage is TRBJ1-3, with D unresolved. The CDR3 region has the DNA TGTGCCTGGAGTGAACACTACTCTGGAAACACCATATATTTT. Its protein product is CAWSEHYSGNTIYF.